The 13 T cell receptor beta chains reported below all come from one sample, sequenced in a study of PD-1 blockade in classical Hodgkin lymphoma. Only in-frame clones appear in the TCRdb table, and some are missing; sequencing was by immunoSEQ multiplex PCR. The table lists 120,000 to 150,000 clones, nearly 80% of them singletons. Every patient relapsed after autologous stem cell transplantation, and brentuximab vedotin exposure varied. This specimen consisted of peripheral blood mononuclear cells (PBMCs), obtained before the second cycle of nivolumab. The origin of the receptors is a human donor with classical Hodgkin lymphoma.

Only one count was recorded for this clone. This chain links TRBV19 with TRBJ2-3; D is possibly TRBD1 (6 bases). Trimming cost V 3 bases and J 4 bases, with 11 bases left between them. The CDR3 is 14 residues long. The germline CDR1 and CDR2 sequences are LNHDA and SQIVND (reference sequence). CDR3 DNA: TGTGCCAGTAGTATTGGACAGAATTCAGATACGCAGTATTTT. This gives the protein CASSIGQNSDTQYF.

This chain links TRBV4-2 with TRBJ2-7; D is perhaps TRBD2 (7 bases). V lost 4 bases, J lost 3 bases, and 19 bases lay in between. The CDR3 is made up of 16 amino acids. The germline CDR1 and CDR2 sequences are LGHNA and YNFKEQ. The CDR3 nucleotides read TGTGCCAGCAGCCCCCGGTCGGCGGGGGCCCTCTACGAGCAGTACTTC. Translated, it gives CASSPRSAGALYEQYF.

This rearrangement joins TRBV6-6 to TRBJ2-7; D unresolved. CDR1 is MNHNY and CDR2 is SVGAGI in the germline V gene (reference sequence). V was shortened by 2 bases and J by 7 bases, with 12 bases between the two germline ends. The CDR3 runs 13 residues. CDR3 in amino acids: CASSYHPRTEQYF. CDR3 coding DNA: TGTGCCAGCAGTTACCACCCACGGACGGAGCAGTACTTC.

The chain links TRBV6-1 to TRBJ1-2; 7 bases map to TRBD1. The germline CDR1 and CDR2 sequences are MNHNS and SASEGT. The V segment lost 1 base and the J segment 2 bases; nucleotides outside the gene matches: 10. CDR3 size: 17 residues. CDR3 protein: CASSEGRPGQRNYGYTF. DNA for the CDR3: TGTGCCAGCAGTGAAGGGAGACCGGGACAGAGGAACTATGGCTACACCTTC.

J is TRBJ2-7 and V is TRBV6-5, with a possible D match to TRBD1 (6 bases). V shed 4 bases and J shed 3 bases, with 19 bases lying between them. CDR1 and CDR2 (germline): MNHEY, SVGAGI. CDR3 size: 16 residues. This chain's CDR3 is CASSSSGAPDRYEQYF. The DNA of the CDR3 is TGTGCCAGCAGTTCTTCAGGGGCCCCTGATCGCTACGAGCAGTACTTC.

V is TRBV5-1 and J is TRBJ2-7, with D perhaps matching TRBD1 or TRBD2 (6 bases each). Per germline, CDR1 SGHRS and CDR2 YFSETQ. Deletions cut 4 bases from V and 0 bases from J, with 14 bases between. This CDR3 spans 15 amino acids. CDR3 sequence reads: CASSPGDLFSYEQYF. CDR3 bases: TGCGCCAGCAGCCCAGGGGACTTGTTCTCCTACGAGCAGTACTTC.

V usage is TRBV6-6 and J usage is TRBJ1-5; D not resolved. V was cut by 5 bases and J by 4 bases, with 12 bases left in between. The V gene's germline CDR1 is MNHNY and CDR2 SVGAGI (reference sequence). This CDR3 spans 14 amino acids. The CDR3, as DNA: TGTGCCAGCAGTCTACTATCCATTAATCAGCCCCAGCATTTT. As protein: CASSLLSINQPQHF.

A single count supports this clone. The rearrangement joins TRBV19 to TRBJ1-2, with TRBD1 matching over 9 bases. After removal of 3 bases from V and 4 bases from J, the junction contained 9 bases not matched to a gene. Per the germline V gene, CDR1 is LNHDA and CDR2 is SQIVND (reference sequence). The CDR3 runs 16 residues. The CDR3 spells CASSIPGQGNPYGYTF. DNA of the CDR3: TGTGCCAGTAGTATCCCCGGACAGGGGAATCCCTATGGCTACACCTTC.

The rearrangement uses TRBV11-3 and TRBJ2-7; TRBD1 might be the D (6 bases). The V gene lost 5 bases and the J gene lost 3 bases, with 14 bases spanning the gap. Germline V gene lookup returns CDR1 SGHNT and CDR2 YENEEA. The CDR3 has 14 amino acids. The CDR3 nucleotides are TGTGCCAGCAGCATAAGGGACACCCTCTACGAGCAGTACTTC. Translated: CASSIRDTLYEQYF.

The CDR3 DNA reads as TGTGCCAGCAGCTTGGCTGAGGAGACCCAGTACTTC. Protein sequence: CASSLAEETQYF. The chain carries TRBV4-2 and TRBJ2-5, with D unresolved. Trimming took off 5 bases at V and 5 bases at J, with 9 bases between the two ends. CDR3 length equals 12 residues. In germline, CDR1 is LGHNA, CDR2 YNFKEQ.

The gene calls are TRBV6-5 and TRBJ2-7; 11 positions agree with TRBD2. The germline gives CDR1 MNHEY, CDR2 SVGAGI. The CDR3 loop spans 14 amino acids. V trimming: 6 bases; J trimming: 7 bases; junction bases outside the gene matches: 8. The CDR3 nucleotides are TGTGCCAGCAGAAACCTAGCGGGAGGCGGGGAGCAGTACTTC. Its translation is CASRNLAGGGEQYF.

The CDR3 is CASRYTRTSGRTDEQFF. The CDR3 DNA is TGTGCCAGCAGGTACACCCGGACTAGCGGGAGAACGGATGAGCAGTTCTTC. The chain recombines TRBV28 with TRBJ2-1; TRBD2 matches 13 bases. The V gene's germline CDR1 is MDHEN and CDR2 SYDVKM. This CDR3 spans 17 amino acids. The V gene end was trimmed by 6 bases and the J gene end by 8 bases; junction bases not matched to a gene: 13.

V gene TRBV18 combines with J gene TRBJ2-5; no clear D. The J call may be faulty, since TRBJ2-7 better matches the DNA end. The CDR3 is 13 amino acids. Germline assignment: CDR1 KGHSH and CDR2 LQKENI. The CDR3: CASSPPDRYEQYF. The CDR3 DNA reads TGTGCCAGCTCACCACCGGACCGGTACGAGCAGTACTTC.